The 18 T cell receptor beta chains below come from one sample, sequenced in a study of blood T cells in healthy people across ages. Through a sample-barcoded 5' primer and a J-beta primer mix, a second PCR was run for about 7 to 12 cycles. TCRdb recomputed calls from the 5' RACE reads with MiXCR, one row per CDR3 protein. Altogether about 580,000 distinct CDR3 sequences are present, roughly 43% being singletons, with the ten largest covering approximately 25%. Material for sequencing was blood. Every receptor here comes from a man aged 80 or over in good health.

The chain uses TRBV5-1 and TRBJ2-7; D possibly corresponds to TRBD2 (6 bases). This CDR3 is built from 16 residues. The V and J ends lost 0 bases and 5 bases respectively, with 18 bases between them. Germline CDR1 reads SGHRS; CDR2 reads YFSETQ. DNA for the CDR3: TGCGCCAGCAGCTTGGGAGGAGGGCGAGCTGTAAACGAGCAGTACTTC. Amino acids: CASSLGGGRAVNEQYF. Looking up the rest from reference TRBV5-1 and TRBJ2-7 gives the full variable domain: KAGVTQTPRYLIKTRGQQVTLSCSPISGHRSVSWYQQTPGQGLQFLFEYFSETQRNKGNFPGRFSGRQFSNSRSEMNVSTLELGDSALYLCASSLGGGRAVNEQYFGPGTRLTVT.

This clonotype was observed a single time. The chain uses TRBV18 and TRBJ2-1; possibly TRBD1 for D (5 bases). This CDR3 region has 14 residues. Germline V gene lookup returns CDR1 KGHSH and CDR2 LQKENI. Trimming removed 0 bases from V and 10 bases from J, with 13 bases in between. The CDR3 here is CASSPPVGAGEQFF. The CDR3 nucleotides are TGTGCCAGCTCACCACCAGTTGGGGCTGGGGAGCAGTTCTTC.

V usage is TRBV12-3 or TRBV12-4 and J usage is TRBJ2-3; D is tentatively TRBD1 or TRBD2 (7 bases each). V shed 3 bases and J shed 6 bases, with 16 bases lying between them. This CDR3 has 15 amino acids. DNA of the CDR3: TGTGCCAGCAGTTTCCGACAGGGAGGGTCGGATACGCAGTATTTT. Encoded protein: CASSFRQGGSDTQYF.

The V call is TRBV20-1, the J call TRBJ1-2; the D gene is possibly TRBD1 (5 bases). CDR3 length: 14 residues. V shed 2 bases and J shed 6 bases, with 16 bases lying between them. The germline V gene has CDR1 DFQATT and CDR2 SNEGSKA (reference sequence). Here the CDR3 DNA reads TGCAGTGCTAGATCCCCGGGACGGATCCATGGCTACACCTTC. It encodes CSARSPGRIHGYTF.

This chain uses TRBV19 with TRBJ2-3; D gene uncertain. Germline CDR1 reads LNHDA; CDR2 reads SQIVND (reference sequence). The CDR3 is 16 amino acids. Deletions cut 4 bases from V and 0 bases from J, with 14 bases between. CDR3 loop: CASSTPGRPSTDTQYF. CDR3 in DNA: TGTGCCAGTAGTACCCCAGGTCGACCTAGCACAGATACGCAGTATTTT.

V and J are TRBV7-2 and TRBJ1-5, with D tentatively TRBD1 (5 bases). The CDR3 consists of 17 residues. Trimming took off 1 base at V and 4 bases at J, with 17 bases between the two ends. Germline CDR1 reads SGHTA; CDR2 reads FQGNSA. The CDR3 sequence is CASSLDIRGTLNQPQHF. The CDR3 nucleotides are TGTGCCAGCAGCTTAGATATACGGGGGACGTTGAATCAGCCCCAGCATTTT.

V usage is TRBV7-2 and J usage is TRBJ1-6; 7 positions match TRBD1. Per the germline V gene, CDR1 is SGHTA and CDR2 is FQGNSA. The CDR3 has 16 amino acids. Trimming took 2 bases from V and 8 from J; bases not matched to a gene: 9. In DNA form, the CDR3 reads TGTGCCAGCAGCTTACATGGCAGGGGGTTCTATTCACCCCTCCACTTT. Residues: CASSLHGRGFYSPLHF.

V gene TRBV20-1 combines with J gene TRBJ1-1; D unresolved. There are 13 residues in the CDR3. Looked up from germline, CDR1 is DFQATT and CDR2 is SNEGSKA (reference sequence). V lost 6 bases and J 11 bases, leaving 22 bases between the germline ends. Here the CDR3 reads CSAVGQGGFLAFF. The CDR3 DNA sequence: TGCAGTGCGGTTGGGCAAGGCGGTTTCTTGGCTTTCTTT.

CDR3 bases: TGCAGCGTTGATGTGGGGCGCACAGATACGCAGTATTTT. Residues: CSVDVGRTDTQYF. The chain uses TRBV29-1 and TRBJ2-3; TRBD1 is a possible D gene (5 bases). The CDR3 is made up of 13 amino acids. Germline-derived CDR1 and CDR2 are SQVTM and ANQGSEA. V gave up 3 bases and J gave up 1 base, with 8 bases separating them.

This clonotype was counted between two and nine times. CDR3 DNA sequence: TGCGCCAGCAGCCAAGATTGGGCAGGATCCCCGCTGGGCAATGAGCAGTTCTTC. This encodes CASSQDWAGSPLGNEQFF. The chain recombines TRBV4-3 with TRBJ2-1; D gene unclear. CDR3 length equals 18 residues. Trimming shortened V by 0 bases and J by 6 bases, and 21 bases separated the two germline ends. Germline CDR1 is LGHNA and CDR2 is YSLEER.

With respect to this clonotype: Given a much more abundant clone one base away, this may be a read error. V usage is TRBV6-5 and J usage is TRBJ2-1; D is uncertain. The CDR3 covers 11 residues. Germline CDR1 is MNHEY and CDR2 is SVGAGI. The V end was cut by 11 bases, the J end by 8 bases, with 13 bases between. In DNA, the CDR3 is TGTGCCGGCACCCTACTCCATGAGCAGTTCTTC. Encoded protein: CAGTLLHEQFF.

This clonotype was seen more than once but under ten times. The V gene is TRBV28, the J gene TRBJ2-5, with D perhaps TRBD2 (5 bases). Trimming left V 5 bases short and J 0 bases short, with 22 bases between. CDR3 size: 18 residues. Germline V gene lookup returns CDR1 MDHEN and CDR2 SYDVKM. The CDR3 DNA is TGTGCCAGCAGTCCCTACGGCGGGCATACCAAGTACCAAGAGACCCAGTACTTC. Translated, it gives CASSPYGGHTKYQETQYF.

The genes are TRBV4-2 and TRBJ2-4; TRBD1 or TRBD2 may be the D gene (5 bases each). The better agreement between TRBJ2-7 and the DNA end casts doubt on the J call. The CDR3 has 18 amino acids. Germline loops: CDR1 LGHNA, CDR2 YNFKEQ. CDR3 sequence reads: CASSQDLFRGDVPYEQYF. As DNA, the CDR3 is TGTGCCAGCAGCCAAGATCTTTTTAGAGGGGACGTGCCCTACGAGCAGTACTTC.

This sequence joins TRBV29-1 and TRBJ2-3, with D perhaps matching TRBD1 or TRBD2 (5 bases each). The length of the CDR3 is 13 residues. Germline CDR1 and CDR2: SQVTM and ANQGSEA. Deletions cut 7 bases from V and 1 base from J, with 12 bases between. CDR3 coding DNA: TGCAGCGCCCTGGGGACCGGCACAGATACGCAGTATTTT. Amino acid sequence: CSALGTGTDTQYF.

The chain recombines TRBV4-3 with TRBJ1-2; unclear D gene. V lost 0 bases and J 4 bases, leaving 6 bases between the germline ends. This CDR3 spans 13 amino acids. Germline CDR1 reads LGHNA; CDR2 reads YSLEER. CDR3 in amino acids: CASSQDDRYGYTF. The CDR3 DNA reads as TGCGCCAGCAGCCAAGATGACCGCTATGGCTACACCTTC.

The CDR3 loop reads CASSQSGQPQHF. In DNA, the CDR3 is TGTGCCAGCAGCCAATCAGGTCAGCCCCAGCATTTT. V is TRBV16 and J is TRBJ1-5; D is undetermined. V gave up 0 bases and J gave up 6 bases, with 3 bases separating them. Germline V gene sequence: CDR1 KGHSY, CDR2 FQNENV. The CDR3 has 12 residues.

The rearrangement uses TRBV6-6 and TRBJ2-7; D call uncertain. The CDR3 runs to 15 residues. Germline V lookup: CDR1 MNHNY, CDR2 SVGAGI (reference sequence). V shed 2 bases and J shed 7 bases, with 18 bases lying between them. For the CDR3, the DNA is TGTGCCAGCAGTTACCGAGTAGATTTACACAATGAGCAGTACTTC. Encoded protein: CASSYRVDLHNEQYF.

This clonotype has a handful of counts. This chain links TRBV6-2 or TRBV6-3 with TRBJ2-1; TRBD2 matches 10 bases. CDR3 length: 16 amino acids. In germline, CDR1 is MNHEY, CDR2 SVGEGT. Trimming cost V 0 bases and J 4 bases; bases outside gene matches: 3. CDR3 sequence reads: CASSYSLAGAYNEQFF. The CDR3, as DNA: TGTGCCAGCAGTTACTCGCTAGCGGGAGCTTACAATGAGCAGTTCTTC.